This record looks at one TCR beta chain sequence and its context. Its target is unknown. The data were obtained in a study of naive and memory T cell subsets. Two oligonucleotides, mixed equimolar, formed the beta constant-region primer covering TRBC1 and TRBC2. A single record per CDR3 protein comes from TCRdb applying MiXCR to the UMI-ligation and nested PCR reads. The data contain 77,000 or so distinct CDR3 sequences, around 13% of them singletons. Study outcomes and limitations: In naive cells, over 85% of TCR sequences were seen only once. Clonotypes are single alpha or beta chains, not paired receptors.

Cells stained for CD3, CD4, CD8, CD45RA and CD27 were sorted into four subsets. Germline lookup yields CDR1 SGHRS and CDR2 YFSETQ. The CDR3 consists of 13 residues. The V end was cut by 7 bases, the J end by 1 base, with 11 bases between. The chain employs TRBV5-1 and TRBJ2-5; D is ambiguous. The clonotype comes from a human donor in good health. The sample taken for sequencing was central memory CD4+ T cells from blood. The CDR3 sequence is CASGDLIQETQYF. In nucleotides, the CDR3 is TGCGCCAGCGGTGACTTAATCCAAGAGACCCAGTACTTC.